Given below is one T cell receptor beta chain in context. The antigen remains undetermined. Libraries were prepared by immunoSEQ multiplex PCR; TCRdb keeps only in-frame clonotypes and omits some of them. The top ten clones hold over 4% of a sample with about 64,000 clones, approximately 81% of them seen once. Time point defined: week 23, last vaccination. The study gave 300 ug of mutant IDH1 20-mer peptide per vaccine dose, with topical imiquimod. The data were obtained in a study of a mutant IDH1 vaccine in newly diagnosed glioma. Germline V gene sequence: CDR1 MDHEN, CDR2 SYDVKM. The CDR3 is 17 residues long. V was clipped by 6 bases and J by 4 bases; unmatched bases: 12.

V is TRBV28 and J is TRBJ2-7; 13 nucleotides align to TRBD2. This TCR was recovered from a man aged 25-40 years with glioma. The source was PBMCs, collected from a glioma patient whose treatment included an IDH1 peptide vaccine. The CDR3 protein is CASRSKVWTSGGYEQYF. The CDR3, as DNA: TGTGCCAGCAGGAGTAAGGTATGGACTAGCGGGGGATACGAGCAGTACTTC.